A selection of T cell receptor beta chains follows, all from one sample in a study of blood T cells in healthy people across ages. TCRdb reprocessed the 5' RACE reads with MiXCR, giving one entry per CDR3 protein. The table has about 700,000 distinct CDR3 sequences, around 32% seen once. The sample comprised blood. All receptors come from a woman older than 75 in good health. Both conserved end residues are part of each CDR3. The order of the fields is clone size, V gene, D gene, J gene, CDR3 protein, CDR3 DNA. A D gene is named only where the DNA matches it firmly. Clone size is not always given. Where it is, it says once, few, many or a class for expanded clones.

>few|TRBV5-5|TRBD1|TRBJ1-1
CASSLRDRGGGTEAFF
TGTGCCAGCAGCCTCCGGGACAGGGGGGGGGGTACTGAAGCTTTCTTT
>many|TRBV5-1|-|TRBJ1-2
CASSSISLGTPYGYTF
TGCGCCAGCAGCTCTATCTCTCTCGGGACACCTTATGGCTACACCTTC
>few|TRBV20-1|-|TRBJ1-1
CSARRGFQNTEAFF
TGCAGTGCTAGACGGGGATTCCAGAACACTGAAGCTTTCTTT
>many|TRBV7-2|-|TRBJ2-1
CASSPLWEQFF
TGTGCCAGCAGCCCCCTTTGGGAGCAGTTCTTC
>-|TRBV2|TRBD1|TRBJ1-2
CANSQGQGVDGYTF
TGTGCCAACAGTCAAGGACAGGGGGTAGATGGCTACACCTTC
>-|TRBV18|-|TRBJ2-1
CASSPGIWGNNEQFF
TGTGCCAGCTCACCAGGGATCTGGGGGAACAATGAGCAGTTCTTC
>-|TRBV7-9|TRBD1|TRBJ1-2
CASSLGAGGLYGYTF
TGTGCCAGCAGCTTAGGGGCAGGGGGCCTCTATGGCTACACCTTC
>few|TRBV7-2|-|TRBJ1-2
CASSLVSGDYGYTF
TGTGCCAGCAGCTTAGTTTCCGGGGACTATGGCTACACCTTC
>many|TRBV3-1|-|TRBJ2-1
CASSSTRYESYNEQFF
TGTGCCAGCAGTAGTACAAGGTACGAGTCCTACAATGAGCAGTTCTTC
>many|TRBV20-1|TRBD2|TRBJ2-3
CSAGGTSGGAADTQYF
TGCAGTGCTGGGGGGACTAGCGGGGGGGCCGCAGATACGCAGTATTTT
>many|TRBV7-2|-|TRBJ2-7
CASSRRTMAYEQYF
TGTGCCAGCAGCCGTCGTACCATGGCCTACGAGCAGTACTTC
>many|TRBV6-5|TRBD2|TRBJ2-7
CASSYSPGLAGREQYF
TGTGCCAGCAGTTACTCACCGGGACTAGCGGGGAGAGAGCAGTACTTC
>many|TRBV6-6|TRBD1|TRBJ1-2
CASDRDNYGYTF
TGTGCCAGCGACAGGGATAACTATGGCTACACCTTC
>many|TRBV7-2|TRBD1|TRBJ1-2
CASSRGQGAGGYTF
TGTGCCAGCAGTCGGGGACAGGGGGCGGGTGGCTACACCTTC
>-|TRBV7-9|-|TRBJ2-2
CASSQGGDGPNTGELFF
TGTGCCAGCAGCCAAGGGGGGGACGGCCCGAACACCGGGGAGCTGTTTTTT
>many|TRBV5-1|-|TRBJ2-1
CASSLGFETGPNEQFF
TGCGCCAGCAGCTTGGGATTCGAAACGGGCCCTAATGAGCAGTTCTTC
>many|TRBV6-1|-|TRBJ2-7
CASNGDSYEQYF
TGTGCCAGCAACGGGGACTCCTACGAGCAGTACTTC
>-|TRBV12-3/TRBV12-4|TRBD1|TRBJ2-3
CATKTGNTDAQYF
TGTGCCACTAAGACAGGGAACACAGATGCGCAATATTTT
>many|TRBV7-8|-|TRBJ2-3
CASSSRVAATDTQYF
TGTGCCAGCAGCTCCCGGGTCGCCGCGACAGATACGCAGTATTTT
>-|TRBV14|TRBD2|TRBJ2-3
CASSLHLGLAGRRDTQYF
TGTGCCAGCAGCCTACATCTGGGACTAGCGGGCCGCCGGGATACGCAGTATTTT
>many|TRBV20-1|TRBD1|TRBJ2-7
CSAPPDRGLLEQYF
TGCAGTGCCCCCCCGGACAGGGGTCTTCTTGAGCAGTACTTC
>-|TRBV27|TRBD2|TRBJ2-3
CASSPELAGGADTQYF
TGTGCCAGCAGTCCCGAACTAGCGGGAGGGGCAGATACGCAGTATTTT
>many|TRBV28|TRBD1|TRBJ2-7
CASSPTGTGVSAEQYF
TGTGCCAGCAGTCCGACGGGGACAGGGGTCTCCGCCGAGCAGTACTTC
>-|TRBV28|TRBD1|TRBJ1-2
CASSPPGTELGCTF
TGTGCCAGCAGTCCCCCCGGGACAGAACTAGGCTGCACCTTC
>many|TRBV10-3|-|TRBJ1-6
CAICEGPGDSPLHF
TGTGCCATCTGCGAGGGACCGGGTGATTCACCCCTCCACTTT
>many|TRBV20-1|-|TRBJ1-4
CSARSQGEKLFF
TGCAGTGCTAGAAGTCAGGGGGAAAAACTGTTTTTT